Following are 27 T cell receptor beta chains from one sample sequenced in a study of identical twins. TCRdb re-called the 5' RACE reads with MiXCR, one entry per CDR3 protein. The sample yields about 900,000 distinct CDR3 sequences, roughly an eighth seen once. These same data were also listed under a study on yellow fever vaccine responses in identical twins.

Sequencing used PBMCs. The receptor set was obtained from a woman between 18 and 30 years old in good health.

This clonotype was seen ten or more times. The chain has TRBV12-3 or TRBV12-4 and TRBJ2-1, with D possibly TRBD2 on 6 matching bases. Deletions cut 2 bases from V and 10 bases from J, with 6 bases between. CDR3 size: 11 residues. In DNA form, the CDR3 reads TGTGCCAGCAGTTTACGGGGGGAGCAGTTCTTC. This translates into CASSLRGEQFF.

About this clonotype: This may stem from a read error, because a much larger clone lies one nucleotide away. As the CDR3 is not closed by the conserved phenylalanine or tryptophan, this likely results from a read error. The rearrangement links TRBV6-6 to TRBJ1-1; D is undetermined. Trimming pared 6 bases from V and 1 base from J, leaving 6 bases between. In germline, CDR1 is MNHNY, CDR2 SVGAGI (reference sequence). The CDR3 loop spans 12 amino acids. This CDR3 reads CASSTRNTEAFL. The CDR3 region has the DNA TGTGCCAGCAGCACCAGGAACACTGAAGCTTTCCTT.

This clonotype was seen more than once but under ten times. V gene TRBV12-3 or TRBV12-4 combines with J gene TRBJ2-3, with 12 bases matching TRBD2. J gave up 6 bases and V 3 bases, and 10 bases lay outside the gene matches. The CDR3 totals 17 residues. CDR3 DNA: TGTGCCAGCAGTTTCCCTAGCGGGGGGGCCAAGGTGGATACGCAGTATTTT. Its translation is CASSFPSGGAKVDTQYF.

The J gene is TRBJ2-7, the V gene TRBV6-5; 10 nucleotides line up with TRBD1. Trimming at V came to 2 bases and at J to 7 bases, leaving 14 bases not matched to a gene. The CDR3 contains 17 residues. Looked up from germline, CDR1 is MNHEY and CDR2 is SVGAGI. CDR3 DNA: TGTGCCAGCAGTTACAGCCGGGACAGGGGTAATTCTAGGGAGCAGTACTTC. Protein product: CASSYSRDRGNSREQYF.

The table lists this clonotype with a few counts. The chain combines TRBV5-1 with TRBJ2-2; 7 nucleotides agree with TRBD1. The CDR3 is made up of 14 amino acids. Germline CDR1 reads SGHRS; CDR2 reads YFSETQ. The V segment lost 5 bases and the J segment 6 bases; nucleotides outside the gene matches: 7. The CDR3 DNA follows: TGCGCCAGCAGTTGGACAGGTTTTTCCGGGGAGCTGTTTTTT. This gives the protein CASSWTGFSGELFF.

V is TRBV7-9 and J is TRBJ2-5, with D maybe TRBD2 (6 bases). CDR3 length: 16 amino acids. V was cut by 1 base and J by 5 bases, with 17 bases left in between. Germline CDR1 and CDR2: SEHNR and FQNEAQ (reference sequence). CDR3 nucleotides: TGTGCCAGCAGCTTAGATTGGACGGGAGTGGGTGAGACCCAGTACTTC. This codes for CASSLDWTGVGETQYF.

The rearrangement uses TRBV27 and TRBJ2-7; D might be TRBD1 (5 bases). Germline V gene sequence: CDR1 MNHEY, CDR2 SMNVEV (reference sequence). The V end lost 6 bases, the J end lost 3 bases, and 21 bases lay between the germline ends. The CDR3 has 16 amino acids. The DNA of the CDR3 is TGTGCCAGCAGCCCCCTATGGGGCCCTACCTTCTACGAGCAGTACTTC. This gives the protein CASSPLWGPTFYEQYF.

This rearrangement joins TRBV20-1 to TRBJ2-1; tentative D call: TRBD1 (5 bases). The ends were cut back, 5 bases at V and 7 bases at J, with 12 bases in the middle. This CDR3 is built from 12 residues. Germline-derived CDR1 and CDR2 are DFQATT and SNEGSKA (reference sequence). CDR3 protein: CSAPIRVNEQFF. In DNA form, the CDR3 reads TGCAGTGCTCCGATCAGGGTGAATGAGCAGTTCTTC.

This clonotype was recorded a few times. The CDR3 here is CSARDLSGTNTGELFF. In DNA form, the CDR3 reads TGCAGTGCTAGAGATCTCAGCGGAACGAACACCGGGGAGCTGTTTTTT. The V and J genes are TRBV20-1 and TRBJ2-2, with a tentative D call TRBD2 (5 bases). V shed 0 bases and J shed 0 bases, with 11 bases lying between them. Germline CDR1 DFQATT, CDR2 SNEGSKA (reference sequence). The length of the CDR3 is 16 residues.

The CDR3 protein is CASSQGSAETQYF. The CDR3 DNA reads TGTGCCAGCAGCCAGGGCAGTGCCGAGACCCAGTACTTC. V and J are TRBV7-3 and TRBJ2-5, with TRBD1 as a possible D gene (5 bases). The germline V gene encodes CDR1 SGHTA and CDR2 FQGTGA. The CDR3 runs to 13 residues. The V end lost 5 bases, the J end lost 5 bases, and 12 bases lay between the germline ends.

This clonotype was picked up a small number of times. The rearrangement uses TRBV15 and TRBJ1-6; D gene ambiguous. CDR3 size: 18 residues. Trimming left V 2 bases short and J 7 bases short, with 21 bases between. Germline-derived CDR1 and CDR2 are LNHNV and YYDKDF (reference sequence). The CDR3 DNA sequence: TGTGCCACCAGCAGACAGAACGCACCGGGAGCGGCAAATTCACCCCTCCACTTT. Encoded protein: CATSRQNAPGAANSPLHF.

As to this clonotype: Since the CDR3 does not end with the conserved phenylalanine or tryptophan, this likely comes from a read error. The CDR3 spells CASSSGTGELFS. Written as DNA, the CDR3 is TGTGCCAGTAGTTCCGGGACAGGGGAGCTGTTTTCT. This rearrangement joins TRBV19 to TRBJ2-2; maybe TRBD1 (6 bases). The CDR3 length is 12 residues. In germline, CDR1 is LNHDA, CDR2 SQIVND (reference sequence). Trimming shortened V by 5 bases and J by 8 bases, and 9 bases separated the two germline ends.

This clonotype was seen more than once but under ten times. This rearrangement joins TRBV20-1 to TRBJ1-5; TRBD1 agrees at 7 bases. The CDR3 consists of 14 residues. V trimming: 6 bases; J trimming: 0 bases; junction bases outside the gene matches: 5. Germline values: CDR1 DFQATT, CDR2 SNEGSKA (reference sequence). The CDR3 is CSAQGGNSNQPQHF. CDR3 nucleotide sequence: TGCAGTGCCCAGGGGGGGAATAGCAATCAGCCCCAGCATTTT.

The V gene is TRBV3-1, the J gene TRBJ2-1; the match to TRBD2 covers 9 bases. The CDR3 totals 14 residues. V gave up 6 bases and J gave up 3 bases; unmatched junction bases: 3. Germline V gene sequence: CDR1 LGHDT, CDR2 YNNKEL (reference sequence). CDR3 protein: CASRTSGNYNEQFF. CDR3 DNA sequence: TGTGCCAGCAGGACTAGCGGAAACTACAATGAGCAGTTCTTC.

This clonotype has just a few counts. The chain carries TRBV29-1 and TRBJ2-1; D is possibly TRBD2 (6 bases). Trimming shortened V by 6 bases and J by 7 bases, and 13 bases separated the two germline ends. CDR1 SQVTM and CDR2 ANQGSEA come from the germline V gene. The CDR3 has 12 residues. CDR3 in amino acids: CSVNFGGNEQFF. In DNA, the CDR3 is TGCAGCGTCAATTTTGGGGGGAATGAGCAGTTCTTC.

This clonotype was observed many times. Compared with germline, one end of the junction differs, possibly owing to a read error. The chain links TRBV24-1 to TRBJ2-3; D gene unclear. The CDR3 is 16 residues long. Germline-derived CDR1 and CDR2 are KGHDR and SFDVKD. The CDR3 DNA is TGTGCCACCAGTGGTTTGGCGGAGACCATCACAGATACGCAGTATTTT. Its protein is CATSGLAETITDTQYF.

This clonotype has ten or more counts. The chain couples TRBV20-1 to TRBJ2-3, with D possibly matching TRBD1 (6 bases). Germline V gene lookup returns CDR1 DFQATT and CDR2 SNEGSKA (reference sequence). The CDR3 extends over 15 amino acids. Trimming removed 6 bases at V and 0 bases at J, with 16 bases between. CDR3 residues: CSASEGVRSTDTQYF. CDR3 sequence (DNA): TGCAGTGCCAGCGAGGGGGTTCGGAGCACAGATACGCAGTATTTT.

The chain is built from TRBV7-9 and TRBJ2-2, with D perhaps assigned TRBD1 or TRBD2 (6 bases each). The CDR3 covers 16 residues. With 5 bases removed from V and 5 bases from J, the gap between germline ends came to 18 bases. The germline gives CDR1 SEHNR, CDR2 FQNEAQ (reference sequence). Here the CDR3 reads CASSRRGGGETGELFF. CDR3 bases: TGTGCCAGCAGCCGGCGAGGAGGGGGTGAAACCGGGGAGCTGTTTTTT.

This clonotype showed up just a few times. V is TRBV5-1 and J is TRBJ2-5; tentative D call: TRBD2 (6 bases). The CDR3 consists of 15 residues. Germline lookup yields CDR1 SGHRS and CDR2 YFSETQ. The ends were cut back, 0 bases at V and 1 base at J, with 10 bases in the middle. CDR3 coding DNA: TGCGCCAGCAGCTTGGTCGGGAGCGGCCAAGAGACCCAGTACTTC. It is translated as CASSLVGSGQETQYF. Full variable domain (outside the CDR3, taken from reference TRBV5-1 and TRBJ2-5): KAGVTQTPRYLIKTRGQQVTLSCSPISGHRSVSWYQQTPGQGLQFLFEYFSETQRNKGNFPGRFSGRQFSNSRSEMNVSTLELGDSALYLCASSLVGSGQETQYFGPGTRLLVL.

The sample holds many counts of this clonotype. The chain is built from TRBV3-1 and TRBJ1-1; D not resolved. The CDR3 covers 12 residues. V lost 5 bases, J lost 1 base, and 5 bases lay in between. The germline V gene encodes CDR1 LGHDT and CDR2 YNNKEL (reference sequence). The CDR3 reads CASSRANTEAFF. In nucleotides, the CDR3 is TGTGCCAGCAGCAGGGCGAACACTGAAGCTTTCTTT.

This clonotype was seen a handful of times. V gene TRBV15 combines with J gene TRBJ2-5; 7 bases align to TRBD1. The germline gives CDR1 LNHNV, CDR2 YYDKDF (reference sequence). Germline trimming cut 8 bases from V and 6 bases from J; bases unmatched to any gene: 12. The CDR3 is 14 amino acids. This CDR3 reads CATERAGGVKTQYF. DNA of the CDR3: TGTGCCACCGAAAGAGCAGGGGGAGTGAAGACCCAGTACTTC.

This clonotype turned up a few times. The CDR3 DNA follows: TGTGCCAGCAGTTCGAATGACTATGGCTACACCTTC. Amino acids: CASSSNDYGYTF. J is TRBJ1-2 and V is TRBV28; D call uncertain. Germline-derived CDR1 and CDR2 are MDHEN and SYDVKM. The CDR3 totals 12 residues. With 4 bases removed from V and 3 bases from J, the gap between germline ends came to 6 bases.

This clonotype was recorded a few times. This chain joins TRBV15 and TRBJ2-7; D perhaps matches TRBD1 (6 bases). V gave up 3 bases and J gave up 5 bases, with 17 bases separating them. From germline, CDR1 is LNHNV and CDR2 YYDKDF (reference sequence). CDR3 length: 15 amino acids. The CDR3, as DNA: TGTGCCACCAGCAGGCCCCTCAGGGGTAAGGACGAGCAGTACTTC. Its translation is CATSRPLRGKDEQYF.

This clonotype was detected only a few times. CDR3 DNA sequence: TGTGCCAGCGTGGTATCTAACTATGGCTACACCTTC. Translated, it gives CASVVSNYGYTF. V gene TRBV6-1 combines with J gene TRBJ1-2; D not certain. V lost 8 bases, J lost 0 bases, and 7 bases lay in between. CDR1 MNHNS and CDR2 SASEGT come from the germline V gene. The CDR3 is made up of 12 amino acids.

The chain recombines TRBV27 with TRBJ2-7; 7 positions match TRBD2. CDR3 length equals 16 residues. Unmatched junction bases numbered 10, after V lost 5 bases and J lost 0 bases. Germline V gene sequence: CDR1 MNHEY, CDR2 SMNVEV (reference sequence). The CDR3 here is CASSQKTSLSSYEQYF. The CDR3 region has the DNA TGTGCCAGCAGTCAAAAGACTAGCTTGAGCTCCTACGAGCAGTACTTC.

This clonotype was seen only a few times. The chain links TRBV28 to TRBJ2-2, with D uncertain. From germline, CDR1 is MDHEN and CDR2 SYDVKM. The CDR3 is 15 residues long. V dropped 3 bases and J dropped 3 bases, with 11 bases sitting between them. The chain's CDR3 is CASSFSTLYTGELFF. The CDR3 nucleotides are TGTGCCAGCAGTTTTTCGACACTTTACACCGGGGAGCTGTTTTTT.

This clonotype was picked up many times. This chain joins TRBV24-1 and TRBJ2-2; 7 bases align to TRBD2. V dropped 4 bases and J dropped 4; count of bases not matched to a gene: 8. The CDR3 covers 16 residues. CDR1 is KGHDR, CDR2 SFDVKD, per germline. The CDR3 DNA is TGTGCCACCAGTGACTCCTGGGACTACCCCACCGGGGAGCTGTTTTTT. Its translation is CATSDSWDYPTGELFF.